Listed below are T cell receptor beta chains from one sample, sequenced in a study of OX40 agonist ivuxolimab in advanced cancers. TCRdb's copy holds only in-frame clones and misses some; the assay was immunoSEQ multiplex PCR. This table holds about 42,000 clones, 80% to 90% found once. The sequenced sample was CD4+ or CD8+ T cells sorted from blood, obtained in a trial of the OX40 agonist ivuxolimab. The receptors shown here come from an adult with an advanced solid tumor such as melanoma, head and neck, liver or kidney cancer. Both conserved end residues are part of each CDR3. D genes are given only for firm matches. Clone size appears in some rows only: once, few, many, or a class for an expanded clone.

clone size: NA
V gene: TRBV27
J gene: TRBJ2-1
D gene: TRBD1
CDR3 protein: CASSFSTGVREQFF

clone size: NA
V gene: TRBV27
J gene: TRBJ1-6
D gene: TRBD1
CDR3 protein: CASSLDRGEDSPLHF

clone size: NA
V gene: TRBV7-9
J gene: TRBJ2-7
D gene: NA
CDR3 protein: CASSSPGHLYEQYF

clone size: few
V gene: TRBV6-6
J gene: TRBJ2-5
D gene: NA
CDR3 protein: CASSYSGMETQYF

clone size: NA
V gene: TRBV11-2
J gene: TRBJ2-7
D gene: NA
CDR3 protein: CASSSTLNYEQYF

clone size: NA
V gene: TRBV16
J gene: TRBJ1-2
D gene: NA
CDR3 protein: CASSQGNRAGGYTF

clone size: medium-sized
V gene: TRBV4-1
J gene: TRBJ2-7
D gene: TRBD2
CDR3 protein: CASSQYAGDSYEQYF

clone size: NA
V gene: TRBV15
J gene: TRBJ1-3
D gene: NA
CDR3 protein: CATSSVLPRPSGNTIYF

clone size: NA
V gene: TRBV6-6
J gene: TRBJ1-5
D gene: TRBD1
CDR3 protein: CASSYSTGGSNQPQHF

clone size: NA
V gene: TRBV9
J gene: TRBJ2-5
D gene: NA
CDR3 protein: CASSTEDQGSETQYF

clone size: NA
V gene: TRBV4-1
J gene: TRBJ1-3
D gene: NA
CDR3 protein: CASSQDKGSGDTIYF

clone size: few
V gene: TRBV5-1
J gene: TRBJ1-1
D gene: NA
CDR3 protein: CASSLSYNEAFF

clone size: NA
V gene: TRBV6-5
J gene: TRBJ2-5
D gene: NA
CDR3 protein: CASSYGGETQYF

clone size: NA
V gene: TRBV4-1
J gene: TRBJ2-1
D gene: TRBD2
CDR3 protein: CASSQDPAGRYNEQFF

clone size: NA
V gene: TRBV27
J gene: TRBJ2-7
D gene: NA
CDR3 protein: CASRPNQDYYEQYF

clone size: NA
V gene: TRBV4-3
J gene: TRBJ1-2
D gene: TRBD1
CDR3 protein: CASSPGTEDYGYTF

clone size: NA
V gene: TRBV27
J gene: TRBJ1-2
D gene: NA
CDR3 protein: CASVGGTSEGYTF

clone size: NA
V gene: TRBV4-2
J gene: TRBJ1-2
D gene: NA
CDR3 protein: CASSPITGSGVHYGYTF

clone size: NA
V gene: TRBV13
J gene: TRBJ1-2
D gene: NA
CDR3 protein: CASSEQGDNNYGYTF

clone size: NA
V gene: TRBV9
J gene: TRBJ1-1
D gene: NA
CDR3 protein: CASSDRVNTEAFF

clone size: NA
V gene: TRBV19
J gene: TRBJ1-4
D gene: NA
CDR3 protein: CASRTVATNEKLFF

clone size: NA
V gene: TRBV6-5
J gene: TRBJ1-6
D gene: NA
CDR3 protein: CASSYSGHSYNSPLHF

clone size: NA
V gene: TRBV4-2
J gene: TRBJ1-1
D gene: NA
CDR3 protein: CASSQGGINTEAFF

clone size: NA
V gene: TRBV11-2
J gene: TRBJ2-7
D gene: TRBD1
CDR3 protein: CASSFETGRTHEQYF

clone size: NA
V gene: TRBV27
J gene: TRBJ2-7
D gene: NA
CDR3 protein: CASSSSGTYEQYF

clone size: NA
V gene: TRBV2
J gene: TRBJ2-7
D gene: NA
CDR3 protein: CASSQSDGHNEQYF

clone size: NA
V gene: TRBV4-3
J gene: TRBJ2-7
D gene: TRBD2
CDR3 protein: CASSQGTSGYEQYF

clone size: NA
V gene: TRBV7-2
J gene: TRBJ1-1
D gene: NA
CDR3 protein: CASSLALGGGTEAFF

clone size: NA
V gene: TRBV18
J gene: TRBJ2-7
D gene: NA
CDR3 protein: CASSPGQDLLGEQYF

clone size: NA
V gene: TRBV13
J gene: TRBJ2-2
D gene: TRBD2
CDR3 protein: CASSPRASGPYTGELFF

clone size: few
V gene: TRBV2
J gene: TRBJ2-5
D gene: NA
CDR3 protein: CASSVVIQETQYF

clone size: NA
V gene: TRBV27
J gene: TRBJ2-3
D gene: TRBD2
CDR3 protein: CASSLSLAGALDTQYF

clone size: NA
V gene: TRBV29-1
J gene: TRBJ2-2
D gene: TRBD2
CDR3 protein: CSVGFGGGGSPGELFF

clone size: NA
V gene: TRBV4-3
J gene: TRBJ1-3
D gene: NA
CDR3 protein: CASSQDGGNTIYF

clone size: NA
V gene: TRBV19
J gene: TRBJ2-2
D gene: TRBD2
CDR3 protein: CASSPLAGGTGELFF

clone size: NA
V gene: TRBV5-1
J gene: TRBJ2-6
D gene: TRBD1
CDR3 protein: CASSIGTGRSGANVLTF

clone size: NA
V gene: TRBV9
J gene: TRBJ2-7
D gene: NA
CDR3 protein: CASSLRQGGYEQYF

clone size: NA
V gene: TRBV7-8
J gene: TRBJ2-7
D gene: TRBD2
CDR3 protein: CASSLLAGVTYEQYF

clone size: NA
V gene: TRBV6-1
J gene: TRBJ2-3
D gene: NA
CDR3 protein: CASSERSGEMSTDTQYF

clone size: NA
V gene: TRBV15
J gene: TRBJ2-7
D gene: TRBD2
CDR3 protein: CATSRVAGGPYEQYF

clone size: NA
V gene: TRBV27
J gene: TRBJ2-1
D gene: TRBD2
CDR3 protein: CASSLTGRRDEQFF

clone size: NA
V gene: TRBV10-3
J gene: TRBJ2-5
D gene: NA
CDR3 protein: CAISEPGEETQYF

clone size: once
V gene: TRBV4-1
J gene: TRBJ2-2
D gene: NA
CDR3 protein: CASSQVSSGDTGELFF

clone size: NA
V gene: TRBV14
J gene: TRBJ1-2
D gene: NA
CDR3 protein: CASSSDRTGPYGYTF

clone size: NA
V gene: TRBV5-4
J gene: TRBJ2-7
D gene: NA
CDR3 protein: CASSGTSGPTSSYEQYF

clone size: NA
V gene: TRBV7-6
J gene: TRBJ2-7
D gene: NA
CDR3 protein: CASSPPGYSYEQYF

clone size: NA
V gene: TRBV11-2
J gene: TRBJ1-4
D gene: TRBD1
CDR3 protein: CASSSSGGAGEKLFF

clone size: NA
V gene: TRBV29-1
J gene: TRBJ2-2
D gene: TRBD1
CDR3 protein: CSAPRGSQNTGELFF

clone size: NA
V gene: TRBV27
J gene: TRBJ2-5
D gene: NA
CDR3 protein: CASSFRGRPQETQYF

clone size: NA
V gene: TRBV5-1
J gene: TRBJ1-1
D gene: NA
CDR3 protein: CASSPMRGGTTEAFF

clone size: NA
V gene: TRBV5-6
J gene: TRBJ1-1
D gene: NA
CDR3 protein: CASSFPPHNQNTEAFF

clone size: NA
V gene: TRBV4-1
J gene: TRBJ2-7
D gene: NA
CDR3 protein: CASSARADWKYEQYF

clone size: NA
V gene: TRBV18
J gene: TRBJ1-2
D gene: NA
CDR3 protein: CASSPTANYGYTF

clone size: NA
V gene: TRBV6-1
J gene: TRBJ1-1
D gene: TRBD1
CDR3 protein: CASSPRQGVNTEAFF

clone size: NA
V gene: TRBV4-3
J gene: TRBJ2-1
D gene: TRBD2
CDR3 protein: CASSQAVLAGGPEQFF